These 15 T cell receptor beta chains came from one sample sequenced in a study of Ad26.COV2.S vaccination and SARS-CoV-2 variants. Treatment indicated: roughly 18 received Ad26.COV2.S at low or high dose, single or two shots; 5 received placebo; per-sample allocation not given. On day 63 after the first injection, vaccine and placebo recipients gave samples. The protocol was immunoSEQ multiplex PCR, while the TCRdb copy is restricted to in-frame clones and leaves out a portion. The data hold some 370,000 clones, with about four fifths observed a single time. This material consisted of peripheral blood, taken in a trial of Ad26.COV2.S vaccine versus placebo. These receptors all stem from a person aged 18-60 years who received the Ad26.COV2.S COVID-19 vaccine or a placebo.

This clone was seen a handful of times. V is TRBV4-2 and J is TRBJ2-3; 11 nucleotides line up with TRBD2. There are 17 residues in the CDR3. CDR1 and CDR2 (germline): LGHNA, YNFKEQ. V trimming: 4 bases; J trimming: 0 bases; junction bases outside the gene matches: 6. The DNA for the CDR3 is TGTGCCAGCAGCCTAGCGGGGGGGCCCGCTAGCACAGATACGCAGTATTTT. It encodes CASSLAGGPASTDTQYF.

The chain links TRBV21-1 to TRBJ2-3. TRBV21-1 is noted as a pseudogene. The CDR3 runs to 16 residues. CDR3 residues: CASSTWVLKFTDTQYF. DNA for the CDR3: TGTGCCAGCAGTACATGGGTTCTGAAATTCACAGATACGCAGTATTTT.

The chain is built from TRBV7-9 and TRBJ2-7, with a weak D call TRBD2 (6 bases). Deletions cut 8 bases from V and 2 bases from J, with 16 bases between. CDR1 is SEHNR, CDR2 FQNEAQ, per germline (reference sequence). The CDR3 contains 14 residues. CDR3 protein: CASDGGKGPYEQYF. In DNA form, the CDR3 reads TGTGCCAGCGACGGGGGTAAGGGGCCCTACGAGCAGTACTTC.

This clone was seen a single time. The CDR3 reads CSASSGGYEQFF. CDR3 in DNA: TGCAGTGCTAGTTCAGGAGGATATGAGCAGTTCTTC. The chain employs TRBV20-1 and TRBJ2-1; a possible D gene is TRBD2 (5 bases). Trimming pared 3 bases from V and 8 bases from J, leaving 11 bases between. The CDR3 loop spans 12 amino acids. In germline, CDR1 is DFQATT, CDR2 SNEGSKA (reference sequence).

The V call is TRBV7-8, the J call TRBJ1-2; 8 positions agree with TRBD1. This CDR3 spans 15 amino acids. J gave up 5 bases and V 5 bases, and 10 bases lay outside the gene matches. Germline loops: CDR1 SGHVS, CDR2 FQNEAQ. CDR3 in DNA: TGTGCCAGCAGCGGAACCGGGACAGGAGGGTATGGCTACACCTTC. This gives the protein CASSGTGTGGYGYTF.

The gene calls are TRBV9 and TRBJ2-3, with D unresolved. This CDR3 is 12 amino acids long. V shed 3 bases and J shed 3 bases, with 5 bases lying between them. In germline, CDR1 is SGDLS, CDR2 YYNGEE. The CDR3 sequence: CASSAQTDTQYF. DNA of the CDR3: TGTGCCAGCAGCGCGCAGACAGATACGCAGTATTTT.

The gene calls are TRBV6-6 and TRBJ2-7; perhaps TRBD1 as D (5 bases). Germline V gene data show CDR1 as MNHNY and CDR2 as SVGAGI (reference sequence). V shed 5 bases and J shed 2 bases, with 13 bases lying between them. CDR3 length: 14 amino acids. In DNA, the CDR3 is TGTGCCAGCAGTAGGGGAACAGGAACCTACGAGCAGTACTTC. This translates into CASSRGTGTYEQYF.

V and J are TRBV18 and TRBJ1-6, with D possibly matching TRBD1 (5 bases). CDR1 and CDR2 (germline): KGHSH, LQKENI. Between the trimmed V and J ends, which lost 2 bases and 7 bases, there was a span of 12 bases. This CDR3 has 15 amino acids. The CDR3 nucleotides read TGTGCCAGCTCACCAAAGTCTCAGGGAAATTCACCCCTCCACTTT. Protein product: CASSPKSQGNSPLHF.

Regarding this clone: At one end the junction does not follow the germline gene, possibly because of a read error. DNA of the CDR3: TGTGCCAGCAGCGGGGACAAACGGAATGGAAAACTGTTTTTT. Amino acids: CASSGDKRNGKLFF. The V call is TRBV7-9, the J call TRBJ1-4, with D possibly TRBD1 on 6 matching bases. This CDR3 contains 14 residues. The V gene's germline CDR1 is SEHNR and CDR2 FQNEAQ (reference sequence).

The chain recombines TRBV2 with TRBJ2-5; D is perhaps TRBD1 (6 bases). Germline assignment: CDR1 SNHLY and CDR2 FYNNEI. Trimming left V 4 bases short and J 3 bases short, with 9 bases between. The CDR3 is 13 residues long. The CDR3 loop reads CASSVDRKETQYF. The CDR3 DNA is TGTGCCAGCAGTGTGGACAGAAAAGAGACCCAGTACTTC.

The chain recombines TRBV28 with TRBJ1-5; 7 positions agree with TRBD1. This CDR3 spans 15 amino acids. CDR1 is MDHEN and CDR2 is SYDVKM in the germline V gene. V lost 6 bases, J lost 1 base, and 6 bases stayed unmatched. CDR3 nucleotides: TGTGCCAGCAGCCTACAGGGGAAAAGCAATCAGCCCCAGCATTTT. Translated: CASSLQGKSNQPQHF.

This clone appeared a single time. This chain connects TRBV9 to TRBJ2-3, with 10 bases aligning to TRBD2. Trimming cost V 4 bases and J 3 bases; bases outside gene matches: 8. Germline CDR1 and CDR2: SGDLS and YYNGEE. The CDR3 contains 16 residues. This CDR3 reads CASSRLGTSATDTQYF. The CDR3, as DNA: TGTGCCAGCAGCCGACTTGGGACTAGCGCGACAGATACGCAGTATTTT.

This chain joins TRBV19 and TRBJ2-1, with TRBD2 matching 8 bases. The CDR3 covers 15 residues. Germline V gene sequence: CDR1 LNHDA, CDR2 SQIVND (reference sequence). The ends lost 1 base at V and 6 bases at J; junction bases unmatched: 5. The CDR3 region is CASSIGVAGFNEQFF. The CDR3 bases are TGTGCCAGTAGTATAGGGGTAGCGGGGTTCAATGAGCAGTTCTTC.

V usage is TRBV5-1 and J usage is TRBJ1-6; D uncertain. CDR3 length: 14 amino acids. Germline CDR1 reads SGHRS; CDR2 reads YFSETQ. V was clipped by 3 bases and J by 0 bases, with 4 bases between them. CDR3 sequence (DNA): TGCGCCAGCAGCTGGGACTCCTATAATTCACCCCTCCACTTT. Residues: CASSWDSYNSPLHF.

The chain employs TRBV18 and TRBJ2-5; 9 bases are a match to TRBD1. J lost 1 base, V lost 5 bases, and 5 bases had no gene match. The CDR3 consists of 15 residues. CDR1 and CDR2 (germline): KGHSH, LQKENI. For the CDR3, the DNA is TGTGCCAGCTCAGAACCGGGACAGGGCCAAGAGACCCAGTACTTC. This gives the protein CASSEPGQGQETQYF.